Here is one T cell receptor beta chain with its context. The data are from a study of blood T cell repertoires in COVID-19. Looking at the study overall: From the United States, Italy and Spain came samples of acute and convalescent COVID-19. Sources were T cells, B-cell-depleted T cells, or PBMCs; the material itself was cDNA or gDNA.

Original processing methods: Amplification from reference gene primers served as the basis for estimated nucleated cell counts. Only in-frame clones appear in the TCRdb table, and some are missing; sequencing was by immunoSEQ multiplex PCR. V and J calls and clone size come straight from that table; D and trimming were deduced from the DNA. The repertoire includes 25,000 to 35,000 clones, about 89% of them detected once, and more than 9% sits in the top ten. Source material: peripheral blood. This TCR came from a human donor in a cohort sampled during active COVID-19.

The CDR3 bases are TGTGCCAGCAGCGTAGAGGCAGGGGCAGGGACTGAAGCTTTCTTT. Its protein is CASSVEAGAGTEAFF. The chain joins TRBV9 to TRBJ1-1; a weak D match, TRBD1 (6 bases). V dropped 0 bases and J dropped 5 bases, with 14 bases sitting between them. Germline V gene sequence: CDR1 SGDLS, CDR2 YYNGEE. The CDR3 has 15 amino acids.